This is a list of T cell receptor beta chains from one sample in a study of CD4 T cells in relation to SARS-CoV-2 and coronaviruses. Some clones are missing from TCRdb's copy, which holds only in-frame ones; the method was immunoSEQ multiplex PCR. Among 38,000 or so clones listed, 70% to 85% were seen once. Antigen specificity for these receptors is unknown. Sequences were obtained from naive CD4+ T cells from PBMCs, cultured in vitro. The receptors were sampled from an adult with COVID-19. CDR3s include the opening cysteine and the closing phenylalanine or tryptophan.

j_call	v_call	cdr3_aa
TRBJ2-1	TRBV28	CASSLTSGSSYNEQFF
TRBJ1-4	TRBV7-8	CASSTRRVPNEKLFF
TRBJ1-5	TRBV4-1	CASSQDRAAGAAQPQHF
TRBJ2-1	TRBV4-1	CASSQDLNEQFF
TRBJ1-4	TRBV6-2/TRBV6-3	CASSSWAAATNEKLFF
TRBJ2-5	TRBV28	CASKSRRRETQYF
TRBJ2-3	TRBV6-4	CASSDSGQGSDTQYF
TRBJ2-7	TRBV4-1	CASSQGPRHSSYEQYF
TRBJ1-3	TRBV28	CASSTWTGPMLSGNTIYF
TRBJ2-1	TRBV6-4	CASSERSGAGYEQFF
TRBJ2-5	TRBV7-2	CASSRQREITLQETQYF
TRBJ2-5	TRBV28	CASSYPRQGGETQYF
TRBJ1-5	TRBV28	CASTKGQGRQPQHF
TRBJ2-7	TRBV5-8	CASSLAGHSSYEQYF
TRBJ2-7	TRBV3-1/TRBV3-2	CASSHDWEQYF
TRBJ2-3	TRBV3-1/TRBV3-2	CASSQGVDSSTDTQYF
TRBJ1-1	TRBV19	CASCYGTGGLGTEAFF
TRBJ2-1	TRBV28	CASSSPDGYNEQFF
TRBJ2-3	TRBV11-1	CASSRDTGNTDTQYF
TRBJ2-2	TRBV29-1	CSIRTVSTGELFF
TRBJ1-5	TRBV6-5	CASSYSGASNQPQHF
TRBJ2-7	TRBV10-3	CAISETGLAGEASYEQYF
TRBJ2-5	TRBV19	CASAVLAGVKETQYF
TRBJ2-1	TRBV5-4	CASSWDLGEQFF
TRBJ2-1	TRBV9	CASSVDVPRVGNEQFF
TRBJ1-1	TRBV5-1	CASSLALRTGGRTAFF
TRBJ2-2	TRBV19	CASSPEAGEVKLFF
TRBJ1-1	TRBV30	CAWSLLSAEAFF
TRBJ2-1	TRBV5-4	CASSSKAGVNEQFF
TRBJ2-1	TRBV3-1/TRBV3-2	CASSPRKDRTGLDEQFF
TRBJ2-6	TRBV21-1	CASSKEPGANVLTF
TRBJ1-5	TRBV2	CARGDRGQPQHF
TRBJ1-2	TRBV6-5	CASSYARGQDGYTF
TRBJ2-2	TRBV6-5	CASSRTNTGELFF
TRBJ2-1	TRBV4-2	CASSQDGTSGYNEQFF
TRBJ1-3	TRBV5-1	CASSLAGGGNTIYF
TRBJ2-1	TRBV29-1	CSAPWGAGRYNEQFF
TRBJ2-3	TRBV6-1	CASSATPGLATDTDTQYF
TRBJ1-2	TRBV6-5	CAGAVTATYGYTF
TRBJ1-5	TRBV2	CASSHRDRVGGNQPQHF
TRBJ2-5	TRBV5-4	CASRTPGPNQETQYF
TRBJ2-3	TRBV13	CASSLARAGALDTQYF
TRBJ1-1	TRBV10-2	CASSEGVNTEAFF
TRBJ2-1	TRBV12-3/TRBV12-4	CASSLWGTDEQFF
TRBJ2-1	TRBV19	CASRETSGSDEQFF
TRBJ1-1	TRBV5-1	CASSLRQLNTEAFF
TRBJ2-2	TRBV5-1	CASRYLAGLAGELFF
TRBJ2-1	TRBV2	CASRRSLPKPEQFF
TRBJ2-7	TRBV12-3/TRBV12-4	CASSFSDEQYF